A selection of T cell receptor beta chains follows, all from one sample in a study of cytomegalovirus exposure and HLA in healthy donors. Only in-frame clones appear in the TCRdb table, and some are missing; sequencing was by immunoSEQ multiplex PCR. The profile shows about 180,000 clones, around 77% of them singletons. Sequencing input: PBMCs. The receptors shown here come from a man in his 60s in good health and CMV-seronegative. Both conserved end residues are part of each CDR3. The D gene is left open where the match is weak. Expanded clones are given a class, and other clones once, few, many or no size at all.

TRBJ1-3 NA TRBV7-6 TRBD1 CASSGPGQGANTIYF TGTGCCAGCAGCGGCCCGGGACAGGGGGCGAACACCATATATTTT
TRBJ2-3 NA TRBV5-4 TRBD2 CASSQGAGGGTDTQYF TGTGCCAGCAGCCAGGGAGCGGGGGGTGGCACAGATACGCAGTATTTT
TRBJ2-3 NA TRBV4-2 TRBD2 CASSQENSGFLTDTQYF TGTGCCAGCAGCCAAGAAAATAGCGGGTTCCTCACAGATACGCAGTATTTT
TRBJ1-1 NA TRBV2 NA CASSEGATNTEAFF TGTGCCAGCAGTGAAGGTGCTACGAACACTGAAGCTTTCTTT
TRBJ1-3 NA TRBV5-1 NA CASSLNQGTNTIYF TGCGCCAGCAGCTTGAACCAGGGTACGAACACCATATATTTT
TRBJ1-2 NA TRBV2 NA CASSLGQGSGGYTF TGTGCCAGCAGTTTGGGCCAGGGGTCGGGTGGCTACACCTTC
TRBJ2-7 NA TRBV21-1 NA CASSKRTGPRTGTSGNDYEQYF TGTGCCAGCAGCAAAAGGACGGGGCCCAGAACTGGGACTAGCGGCAACGACTATGAGCAGTACTTC
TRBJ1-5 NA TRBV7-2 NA CASSYDSSNQPQHF TGTGCCAGCAGCTACGACAGCAGCAATCAGCCCCAGCATTTT
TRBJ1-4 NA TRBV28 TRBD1 CASSLPGQGIANEKLFF TGTGCCAGCAGTCTTCCGGGACAGGGAATAGCTAATGAAAAACTGTTTTTT
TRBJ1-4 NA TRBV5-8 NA CASSLGTAGEKLFF TGTGCCAGCAGCTTGGGGACAGCAGGGGAAAAACTGTTTTTT
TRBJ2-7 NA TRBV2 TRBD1 CATTGVWEQYF TGTGCCACGACAGGGGTTTGGGAGCAGTACTTC
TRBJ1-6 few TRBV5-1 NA CASSLGFPDSYNSPLHF TGCGCCAGCAGCTTGGGATTTCCTGATAGCTATAATTCACCCCTCCACTTT
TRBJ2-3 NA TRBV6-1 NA CASSAPAGLSTDTQYF TGTGCCAGCAGTGCCCCCGCGGGACTTAGCACAGATACGCAGTATTTT
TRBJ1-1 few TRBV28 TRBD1 CASSLAIGTGNTEAFF TGTGCCAGCAGCTTGGCCATCGGGACAGGAAACACTGAAGCTTTCTTT
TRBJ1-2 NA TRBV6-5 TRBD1 CASSTRDRAYGYTF TGTGCCAGCAGTACCCGGGACAGGGCCTATGGCTACACCTTC
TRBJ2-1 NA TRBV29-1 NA CSVEPVNEQFF TGCAGCGTTGAACCAGTAAATGAGCAGTTCTTC
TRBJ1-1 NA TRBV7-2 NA CASSLTLGASNTEAFF TGTGCCAGCAGCTTAACGCTAGGCGCATCGAACACTGAAGCTTTCTTT
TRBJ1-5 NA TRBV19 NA CASSQAGYQPQHF TGTGCCAGTAGCCAAGCGGGGTACCAGCCCCAGCATTTT
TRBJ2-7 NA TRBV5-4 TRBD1 CASSLGQGGYEQYF TGTGCCAGCAGCTTGGGACAGGGGGGATACGAGCAGTACTTC
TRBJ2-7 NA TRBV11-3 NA CASSRDGAAEQYF TGTGCCAGCTCGCGGGATGGGGCAGCGGAGCAGTACTTC
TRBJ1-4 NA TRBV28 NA CASSLGGNSNEKLFF TGTGCCAGCAGTTTAGGGGGGAATAGTAATGAAAAACTGTTTTTT
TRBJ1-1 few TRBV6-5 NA CASTRAGTEAFF TGTGCCAGCACCAGGGCGGGAACTGAAGCTTTCTTT
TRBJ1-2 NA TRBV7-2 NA CASSLGGAPFF TGTGCCAGCAGCTTAGGTGGAGCTCCCTTCTTC
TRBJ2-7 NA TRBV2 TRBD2 CASRTGTSGEQYF TGTGCCAGCAGAACCGGGACTAGCGGCGAGCAGTACTTC
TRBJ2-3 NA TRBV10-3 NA CAIRGSIRSTDTQYF TGTGCCATCAGGGGGAGTATTCGGAGCACAGATACGCAGTATTTT
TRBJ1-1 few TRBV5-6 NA CASSYSSRGTEAFF TGTGCCAGCAGCTATTCCTCCCGGGGCACTGAAGCTTTCTTT
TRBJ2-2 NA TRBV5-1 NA CASSLEGVAGELFF TGCGCCAGCAGCTTGGAAGGGGTGGCCGGGGAGCTGTTTTTT
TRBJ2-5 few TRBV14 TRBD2 CASSPGLLAGYQETQYF TGTGCCAGCAGCCCGGGCCTACTAGCGGGGTACCAAGAGACCCAGTACTTC
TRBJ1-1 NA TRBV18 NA CASSPGGNTEAFF TGTGCCAGCTCACCGGGGGGGAACACTGAAGCTTTCTTT
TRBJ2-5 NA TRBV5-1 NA CASSFAGYQETQYF TGCGCCAGCAGCTTTGCGGGATACCAAGAGACCCAGTACTTC
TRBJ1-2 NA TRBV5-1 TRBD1 CASSPQPTGGGYGYTF TGCGCCAGCAGCCCGCAGCCGACAGGGGGAGGCTATGGCTACACCTTC
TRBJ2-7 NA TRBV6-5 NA CASSKGHSYEQYF TGTGCCAGCAGTAAGGGACACTCCTACGAGCAGTACTTC
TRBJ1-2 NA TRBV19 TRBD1 CASSIRLRQGANYGYTF TGTGCCAGTAGTATTCGCCTGAGACAGGGGGCTAACTATGGCTACACCTTC
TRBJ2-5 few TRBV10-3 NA CAISVAGLQETQYF TGTGCCATCAGTGTTGCGGGGCTACAAGAGACCCAGTACTTC
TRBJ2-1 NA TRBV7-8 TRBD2 CATSLAGKNNEQFF TGTGCCACCAGTCTAGCGGGGAAAAACAATGAGCAGTTCTTC
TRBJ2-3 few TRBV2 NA CASSGPPGLGRTDTQYF TGTGCCAGCAGTGGGCCTCCCGGACTGGGCCGCACAGATACGCAGTATTTT
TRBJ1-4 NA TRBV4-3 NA CASSQDRGASNEKLFF TGCGCCAGCAGCCAAGATCGGGGGGCTTCTAATGAAAAACTGTTTTTT
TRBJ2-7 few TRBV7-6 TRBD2 CASSLAPGGPGEQYF TGTGCCAGCAGCTTAGCGCCGGGAGGGCCAGGCGAGCAGTACTTC
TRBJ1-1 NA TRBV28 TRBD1 CASSPGTGKRNTEAFF TGTGCCAGCAGTCCCGGGACAGGGAAAAGGAACACTGAAGCTTTCTTT
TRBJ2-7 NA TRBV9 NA CASSVGTGGAYEQYF TGTGCCAGCAGCGTAGGGACAGGAGGGGCCTACGAGCAGTACTTC
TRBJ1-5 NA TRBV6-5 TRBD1 CASRVTGNSNQPQHF TGTGCCAGCAGGGTGACAGGGAACAGCAATCAGCCCCAGCATTTT
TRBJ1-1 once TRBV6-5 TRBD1 CASRGTATGLEAFF TGTGCCAGCAGAGGCACCGCGACAGGGCTTGAAGCTTTCTTT
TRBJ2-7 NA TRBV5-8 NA CASSLVTGSYEQYF TGTGCCAGCAGCTTGGTTACAGGCTCCTACGAGCAGTACTTC
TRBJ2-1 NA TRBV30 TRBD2 CAWSVTSGRPSSYNEQFF TGTGCCTGGAGTGTTACTAGCGGGAGGCCCAGCTCCTACAATGAGCAGTTCTTC
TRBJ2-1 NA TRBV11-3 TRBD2 CASSLATSGIGEQFF TGTGCCAGCAGCTTAGCGACTAGCGGTATTGGTGAGCAGTTCTTC
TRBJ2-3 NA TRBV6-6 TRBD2 CASTRQGLAKDTQYF TGTGCCAGCACAAGACAGGGACTAGCGAAAGATACGCAGTATTTT
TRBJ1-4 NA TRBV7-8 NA CASVSGAGANEKLFF TGTGCCAGCGTTTCCGGGGCAGGGGCTAATGAAAAACTGTTTTTT
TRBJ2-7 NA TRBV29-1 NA CSVGRRLGYEQYF TGCAGCGTTGGGCGGCGGTTAGGCTACGAGCAGTACTTC
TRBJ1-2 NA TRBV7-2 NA CASSTGQTYGYPF TGTGCCAGCAGCACAGGACAGACCTATGGCTACCCCTTC
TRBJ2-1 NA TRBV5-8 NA CASSRGGGAVNEQFF TGTGCCAGCAGTCGAGGTGGGGGGGCGGTCAATGAGCAGTTCTTC
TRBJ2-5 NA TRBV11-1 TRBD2 CASSLVTSGGEETQYF TGTGCCAGCAGCTTAGTGACTAGCGGGGGTGAAGAGACCCAGTACTTC
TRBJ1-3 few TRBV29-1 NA CSVAVSGNTIYF TGCAGCGTTGCCGTCTCTGGAAACACCATATATTTT
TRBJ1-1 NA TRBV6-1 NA CASSEGVFGGVAFF TGTGCCAGCAGTGAAGGAGTTTTCGGGGGTGTAGCTTTCTTT
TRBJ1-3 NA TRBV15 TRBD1 CATSSTTTGAGNTIYF TGTGCCACCAGCAGTACTACGACAGGGGCTGGAAACACCATATATTTT
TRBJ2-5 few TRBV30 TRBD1 CAWSVRGWTGQETQYF TGTGCCTGGAGTGTACGGGGATGGACAGGCCAAGAGACCCAGTACTTC